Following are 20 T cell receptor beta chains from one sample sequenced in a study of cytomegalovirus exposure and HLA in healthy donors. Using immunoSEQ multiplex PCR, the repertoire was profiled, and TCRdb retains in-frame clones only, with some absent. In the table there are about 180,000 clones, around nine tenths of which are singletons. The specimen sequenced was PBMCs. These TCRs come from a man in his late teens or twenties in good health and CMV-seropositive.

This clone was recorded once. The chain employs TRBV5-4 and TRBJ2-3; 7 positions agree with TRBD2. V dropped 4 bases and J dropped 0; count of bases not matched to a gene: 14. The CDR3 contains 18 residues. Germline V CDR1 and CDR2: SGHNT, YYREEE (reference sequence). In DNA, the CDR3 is TGTGCCAGCAGCCTTTACGGTGGGGGAGGGCCAAGCACAGATACGCAGTATTTT. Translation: CASSLYGGGGPSTDTQYF.

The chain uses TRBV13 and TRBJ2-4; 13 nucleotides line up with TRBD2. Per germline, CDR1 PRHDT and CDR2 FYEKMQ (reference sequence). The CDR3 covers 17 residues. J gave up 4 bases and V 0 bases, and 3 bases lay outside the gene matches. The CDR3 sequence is CASSLGGLAGPKNIQYF. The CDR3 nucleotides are TGTGCCAGCAGCTTAGGGGGACTAGCGGGACCAAAAAACATTCAGTACTTC.

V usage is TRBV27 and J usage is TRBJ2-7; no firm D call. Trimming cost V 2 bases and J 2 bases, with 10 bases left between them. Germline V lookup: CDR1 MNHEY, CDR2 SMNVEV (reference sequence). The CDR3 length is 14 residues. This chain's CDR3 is CASSLLQRPYEQYF. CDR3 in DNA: TGTGCCAGCAGTTTACTACAGAGACCCTACGAGCAGTACTTC.

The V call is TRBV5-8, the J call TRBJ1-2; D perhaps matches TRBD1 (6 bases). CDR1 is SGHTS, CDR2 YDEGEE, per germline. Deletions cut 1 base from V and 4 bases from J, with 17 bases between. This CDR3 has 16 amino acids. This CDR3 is CASSLFPIQGRYGYTF. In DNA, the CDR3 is TGTGCCAGCAGCTTGTTCCCTATACAGGGTCGCTATGGCTACACCTTC.

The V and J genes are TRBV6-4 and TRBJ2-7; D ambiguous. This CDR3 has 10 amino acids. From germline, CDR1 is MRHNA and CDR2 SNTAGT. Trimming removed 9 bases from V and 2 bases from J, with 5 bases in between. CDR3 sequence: CASGPYEQYF. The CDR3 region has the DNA TGTGCCAGTGGGCCCTACGAGCAGTACTTC.

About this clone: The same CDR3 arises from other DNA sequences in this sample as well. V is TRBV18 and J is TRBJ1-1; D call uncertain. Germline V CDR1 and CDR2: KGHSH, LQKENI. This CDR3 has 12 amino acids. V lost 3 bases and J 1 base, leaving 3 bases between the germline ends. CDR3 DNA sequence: TGTGCCAGCTCACCGAGGAACACTGAAGCTTTCTTT. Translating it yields CASSPRNTEAFF.

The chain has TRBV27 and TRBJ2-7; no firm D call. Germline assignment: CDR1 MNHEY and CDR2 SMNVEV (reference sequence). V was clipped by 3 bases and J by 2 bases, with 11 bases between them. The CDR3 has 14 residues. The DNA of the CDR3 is TGTGCCAGCAGTTTGAACCGACTCCCCTACGAGCAGTACTTC. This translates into CASSLNRLPYEQYF.

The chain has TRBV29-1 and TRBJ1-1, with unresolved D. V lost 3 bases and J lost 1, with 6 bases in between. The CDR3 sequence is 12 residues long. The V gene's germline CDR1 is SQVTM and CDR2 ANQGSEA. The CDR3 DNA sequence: TGCAGCGTTGACGAACAGAACACTGAAGCTTTCTTT. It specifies CSVDEQNTEAFF.

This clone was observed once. CDR3 sequence reads: CASSFKGYGYTF. The CDR3 DNA reads TGTGCCAGCAGTTTTAAGGGGTATGGCTACACCTTC. The V and J genes are TRBV28 and TRBJ1-2, with a weak D call TRBD1 (5 bases). The CDR3 contains 12 residues. Germline lookup yields CDR1 MDHEN and CDR2 SYDVKM. V was trimmed by 3 bases and J by 5 bases, leaving 7 bases between them.

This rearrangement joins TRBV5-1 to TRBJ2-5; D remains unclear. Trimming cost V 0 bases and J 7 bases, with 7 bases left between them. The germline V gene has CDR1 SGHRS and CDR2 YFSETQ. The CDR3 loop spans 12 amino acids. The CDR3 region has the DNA TGCGCCAGCAGCTTGGAGACGGGGACCCAGTACTTC. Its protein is CASSLETGTQYF.

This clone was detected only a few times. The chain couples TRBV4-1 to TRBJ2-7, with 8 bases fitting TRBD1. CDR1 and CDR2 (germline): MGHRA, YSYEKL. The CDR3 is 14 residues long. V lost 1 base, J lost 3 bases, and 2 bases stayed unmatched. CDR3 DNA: TGCGCCAGCAGCCAAGGACAGGGGAACTACGAGCAGTACTTC. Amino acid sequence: CASSQGQGNYEQYF.

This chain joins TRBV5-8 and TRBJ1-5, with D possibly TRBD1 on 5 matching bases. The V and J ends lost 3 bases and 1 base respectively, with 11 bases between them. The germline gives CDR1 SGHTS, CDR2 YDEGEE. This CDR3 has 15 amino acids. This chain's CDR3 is CASSSGLGSNQPQHF. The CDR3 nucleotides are TGTGCCAGCAGCTCAGGGCTCGGGAGCAATCAGCCCCAGCATTTT.

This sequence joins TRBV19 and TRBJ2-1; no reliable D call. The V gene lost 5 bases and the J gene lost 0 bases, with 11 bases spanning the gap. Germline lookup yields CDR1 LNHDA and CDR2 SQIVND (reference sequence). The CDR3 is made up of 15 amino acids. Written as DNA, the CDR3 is TGTGCCAGTAGTGTTGGGCACCTCTCCTACAATGAGCAGTTCTTC. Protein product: CASSVGHLSYNEQFF.

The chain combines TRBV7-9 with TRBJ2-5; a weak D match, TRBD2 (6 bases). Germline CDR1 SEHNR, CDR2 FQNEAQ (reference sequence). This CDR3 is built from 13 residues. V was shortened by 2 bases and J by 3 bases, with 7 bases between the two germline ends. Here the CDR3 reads CASSLTGEETQYF. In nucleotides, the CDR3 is TGTGCCAGCAGCTTAACGGGGGAAGAGACCCAGTACTTC.

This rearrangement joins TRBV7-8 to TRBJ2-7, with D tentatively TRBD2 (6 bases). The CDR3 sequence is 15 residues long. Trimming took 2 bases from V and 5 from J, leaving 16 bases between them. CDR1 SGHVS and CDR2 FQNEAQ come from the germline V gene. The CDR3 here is CASSLRGRGANEQYF. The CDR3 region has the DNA TGTGCCAGCAGCTTAAGAGGGCGCGGGGCCAACGAGCAGTACTTC.

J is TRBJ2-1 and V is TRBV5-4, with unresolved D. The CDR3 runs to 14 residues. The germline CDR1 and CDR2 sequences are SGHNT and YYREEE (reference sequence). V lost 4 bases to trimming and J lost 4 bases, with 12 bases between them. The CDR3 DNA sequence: TGTGCCAGCAGCCCCCCAGCGCGGTACAATGAGCAGTTCTTC. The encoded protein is CASSPPARYNEQFF.

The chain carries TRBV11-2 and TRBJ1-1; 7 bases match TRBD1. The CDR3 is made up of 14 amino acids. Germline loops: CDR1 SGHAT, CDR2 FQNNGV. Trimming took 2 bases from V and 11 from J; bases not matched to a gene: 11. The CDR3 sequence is CASSLSDRPDRAFF. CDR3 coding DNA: TGTGCCAGCAGCTTATCGGACAGGCCCGATAGGGCTTTCTTT.

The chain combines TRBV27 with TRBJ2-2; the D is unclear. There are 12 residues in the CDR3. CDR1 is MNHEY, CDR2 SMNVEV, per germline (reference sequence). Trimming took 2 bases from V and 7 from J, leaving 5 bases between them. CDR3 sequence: CASSLIGGELFF. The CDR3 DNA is TGTGCCAGCAGTTTAATCGGCGGGGAGCTGTTTTTT.

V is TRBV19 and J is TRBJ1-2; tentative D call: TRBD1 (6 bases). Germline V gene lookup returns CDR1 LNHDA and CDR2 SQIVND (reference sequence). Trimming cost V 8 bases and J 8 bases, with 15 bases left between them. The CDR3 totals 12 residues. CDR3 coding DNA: TGTGCCAGTCTTAGTGGGACAAGGGGCTACACCTTC. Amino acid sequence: CASLSGTRGYTF.

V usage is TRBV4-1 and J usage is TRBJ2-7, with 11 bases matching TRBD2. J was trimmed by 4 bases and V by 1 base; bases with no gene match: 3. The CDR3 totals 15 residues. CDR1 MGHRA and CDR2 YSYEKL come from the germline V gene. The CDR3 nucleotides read TGCGCCAGCAGCCAAGCCCTAGCGGGAGGTTACGAGCAGTACTTC. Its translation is CASSQALAGGYEQYF.